This T cell receptor beta chain was recorded in a study of metastatic and nonmetastatic thyroid tumors. Overall study results and limits: It was reportedly found that TCR beta diversity was significantly higher in malignant thyroid tumors than in benign nodules, a difference seen in both blood and tumor samples.

The junction had 13 bases not matched to a gene; V was cut back by 4 bases and J by 4 bases. The germline V gene encodes CDR1 SGHDT and CDR2 YYEEEE. The CDR3 has 17 amino acids. Original methodology: Across clinicopathological groups, CDR3 differences served as the basis for building a distant-metastasis classifier for papillary thyroid cancer. TCRdb reprocessed the PCR reads via MiXCR. The V and J calls and clone size come from TCRdb's table, not from the authors' own analysis. The data contain more than 25,000 clones, about 26% of them singletons. In regard to this clone: The target antigen is unknown.

Thyroid surgery took place with no prior treatment in any patient. The source material was blood. The chain couples TRBV5-6 to TRBJ2-2; 7 nucleotides align to TRBD2. The receptor comes from a female donor with papillary thyroid cancer or a benign thyroid nodule (not recorded which). Some clones in this sample may be carry-over from other donors' samples. The CDR3 loop is CASSPKVRRELTGELFF. In DNA, the CDR3 is TGTGCCAGCAGCCCGAAGGTTCGGCGGGAGCTCACCGGGGAGCTGTTTTTT. Filled out from reference TRBV5-6 and TRBJ2-2, the complete variable domain reads DAGVTQSPTHLIKTRGQQVTLRCSPKSGHDTVSWYQQALGQGPQFIFQYYEEEERQRGNFPDRFSGHQFPNYSSELNVNALLLGDSALYLCASSPKVRRELTGELFFGEGSRLTVL.